This TCR beta chain was found in a study of blood T cell repertoires in COVID-19. In the study overall: Some COVID-19 samples were acute and others convalescent; all came from the United States, Italy and Spain. The analysed material was cDNA or gDNA that came from T cells, B-cell-depleted T cells, or PBMCs.

V lost 5 bases to trimming and J lost 4 bases, with 18 bases between them. This CDR3 comprises 15 residues. From germline, CDR1 is LNHDA and CDR2 SQIVND (reference sequence). In the study's own analysis: Estimated nucleated cell counts came from reference gene primer amplification. Only in-frame clones appear in the TCRdb table, and some are missing; sequencing was by immunoSEQ multiplex PCR. The V and J calls and the clone size are those of that table, but D and trimming were determined from the DNA. The data show tens of thousands of clones, roughly 86% seen once. This clone was seen only a few times.

The sequencing input was peripheral blood. The source is a woman older than 75 with acute or convalescent COVID-19. J is TRBJ2-7 and V is TRBV19; TRBD2 is a possible D gene (5 bases). CDR3 in DNA: TGTGCCAGTAGTGCCATCCCTGCGGGCGCTTACGAGCAGTACTTC. Its protein product is CASSAIPAGAYEQYF.